Listed below are T cell receptor beta chains from one sample, sequenced in a study of cytomegalovirus exposure and HLA in healthy donors. Generated by immunoSEQ multiplex PCR, the TCRdb table keeps only in-frame clones and is missing some. The sample lists around 190,000 clones, under 80% occurring once. Sequenced sample: PBMCs. These receptors came from a man in his thirties or forties in good health and CMV-seropositive. Each CDR3 is given without its conserved first and last residue. For some rows the clone size is stated as once, few or many, or as a class when expanded; others skip it.

V gene	J gene	clone size	CDR3 length	CDR3 protein
TRBV6-1	TRBJ2-6	few	18	ASSVFGWDRGLSGANVLT
TRBV5-1	TRBJ1-2	-	14	ASSPGQGALPYGYT
TRBV7-9	TRBJ2-7	-	11	ASRDRASYEQY
TRBV5-4	TRBJ1-1	-	12	ASRVTGAGTEAF
TRBV4-3	TRBJ2-3	once	14	ASSWAASGPTDTQY
TRBV5-1	TRBJ2-5	-	14	ASSTGTSGGRETQY
TRBV5-1	TRBJ2-5	-	11	ASSSGAQETQY
TRBV7-9	TRBJ2-2	-	14	ASSLSAGATRRELF
TRBV15	TRBJ1-5	few	13	ATSREGTGVQPQH
TRBV28	TRBJ1-2	few	11	ASTLGQGYGYT
TRBV7-2	TRBJ2-1	few	10	ASSSGAGEQF
TRBV7-3	TRBJ2-5	-	11	ASSAGQGKEQY
TRBV27	TRBJ2-6	few	13	ASSRTDSGANVLT
TRBV23-1	TRBJ2-1	-	14	ASSPPQGDEDNEQF
TRBV5-1	TRBJ2-3	-	12	ASSLGGGTDTQY
TRBV7-9	TRBJ1-1	-	14	ASSLGPGQPNTEAF
TRBV15	TRBJ1-5	-	15	ATSRDRGRGGRQPQH
TRBV18	TRBJ2-7	few	11	ASSRGQWEEQY
TRBV25-1	TRBJ2-6	few	15	ASSDDRVPSGANVLT
TRBV25-1	TRBJ2-7	few	12	ASSRTGASYEQY
TRBV7-2	TRBJ2-7	-	14	ASSPNGLAAAYEQY
TRBV7-8	TRBJ2-2	-	14	ASSWGHTANTGELF
TRBV7-9	TRBJ2-3	-	12	ASSLGRSQDTQY
TRBV13	TRBJ2-1	-	11	ASSRDTNNEQF
TRBV7-2	TRBJ1-5	-	13	ASSLGGNSNQPQH
TRBV7-3	TRBJ2-7	-	13	ASSLTGLATGGKY
TRBV9	TRBJ2-1	-	9	ASGERNEQF
TRBV7-2	TRBJ2-1	-	12	ASSLERRALGQF
TRBV7-9	TRBJ2-3	-	12	ASSLRGTTDTQY
TRBV6-1	TRBJ1-5	-	12	ASSARTGNQPQH
TRBV30	TRBJ1-4	-	11	AWSAGYNEKLF
TRBV27	TRBJ2-2	-	12	ASSHTGGSGELF
TRBV7-9	TRBJ1-1	few	11	ASSFTENTEAF